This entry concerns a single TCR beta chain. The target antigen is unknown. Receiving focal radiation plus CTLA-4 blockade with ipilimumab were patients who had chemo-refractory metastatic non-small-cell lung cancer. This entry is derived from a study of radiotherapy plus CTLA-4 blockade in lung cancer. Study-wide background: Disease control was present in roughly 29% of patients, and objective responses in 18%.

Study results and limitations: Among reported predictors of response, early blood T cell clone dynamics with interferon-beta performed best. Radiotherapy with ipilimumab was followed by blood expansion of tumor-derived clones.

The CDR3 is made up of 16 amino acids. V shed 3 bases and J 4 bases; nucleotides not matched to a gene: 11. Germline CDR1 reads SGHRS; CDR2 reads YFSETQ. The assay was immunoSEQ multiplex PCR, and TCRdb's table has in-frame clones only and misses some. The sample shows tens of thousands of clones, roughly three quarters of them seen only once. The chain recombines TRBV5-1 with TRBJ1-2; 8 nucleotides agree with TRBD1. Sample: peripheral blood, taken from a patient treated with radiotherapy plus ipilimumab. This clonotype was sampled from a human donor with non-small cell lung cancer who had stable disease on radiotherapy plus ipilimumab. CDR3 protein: CASSSERGQGSYGYTF. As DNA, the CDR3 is TGCGCCAGCAGCTCCGAAAGAGGACAGGGAAGCTATGGCTACACCTTC.